These 23 T cell receptor beta chains share one sample of origin, sequenced in a study of cytomegalovirus exposure and HLA in healthy donors. Researchers ran the PCR with 60 Vbeta and 13 Jbeta primers. Clones were sequenced by immunoSEQ multiplex PCR, and TCRdb holds only the in-frame ones, with some missing. The profile shows about 120,000 clones, about 74% of them singletons. Sequenced material: PBMCs. The origin of the receptors is a man aged 25 to 45 in good health and CMV-seronegative.

This clone was observed a single time. The chain joins TRBV5-6 to TRBJ1-3, with 7 bases aligning to TRBD1. Trimming removed 2 bases from V and 2 bases from J; junction bases left unmatched: 7. Per the germline V gene, CDR1 is SGHDT and CDR2 is YYEEEE. There are 16 residues in the CDR3. CDR3 in amino acids: CASSFIQGFPGNTIYF. The DNA for the CDR3 is TGTGCCAGCAGCTTTATACAGGGGTTCCCTGGAAACACCATATATTTT.

V usage is TRBV5-1 and J usage is TRBJ1-5; D may be TRBD1 (6 bases). The CDR3 is made up of 15 amino acids. Germline V gives CDR1 SGHRS, CDR2 YFSETQ. V gave up 2 bases and J gave up 2 bases, with 11 bases separating them. This CDR3 is CASSLQGDRNQPQHF. The DNA for the CDR3 is TGCGCCAGCAGCTTACAGGGTGATCGCAATCAGCCCCAGCATTTT.

This clone was counted a few times. The chain joins TRBV19 to TRBJ1-1; TRBD1 is a possible D gene (5 bases). Germline V gene sequence: CDR1 LNHDA, CDR2 SQIVND (reference sequence). The V and J ends lost 3 bases and 4 bases respectively, with 9 bases between them. This CDR3 has 13 amino acids. CDR3 nucleotide sequence: TGTGCCAGTAGTATCGTGGGGCTCACTGAAGCTTTCTTT. Protein: CASSIVGLTEAFF. Supplemented by reference TRBV19 and TRBJ1-1, the full variable domain reads DGGITQSPKYLFRKEGQNVTLSCEQNLNHDAMYWYRQDPGQGLRLIYYSQIVNDFQKGDIAEGYSVSREKKESFPLTVTSAQKNPTAFYLCASSIVGLTEAFFGQGTRLTVV.

This clone was found once. DNA for the CDR3: TGTGCCAGCAGTAACACAGGGGATCACACAGATACGCAGTATTTT. This sequence encodes CASSNTGDHTDTQYF. The rearrangement joins TRBV6-5 to TRBJ2-3, with 7 bases aligning to TRBD1. CDR1 and CDR2 (germline): MNHEY, SVGAGI. The J segment lost 2 bases and the V segment lost 5 bases, leaving 7 bases of the junction unmatched. The CDR3 totals 15 residues.

In its sample, this clone was seen once. This sequence joins TRBV28 and TRBJ1-5; 12 bases agree with TRBD1. Germline CDR1 and CDR2: MDHEN and SYDVKM. Losses at the gene ends were 2 bases for V and 2 bases for J; bases not matched to a gene: 10. CDR3 length equals 19 residues. The CDR3 sequence: CASSLLGTGGALGNQPQHF. Written as DNA, the CDR3 is TGTGCCAGCAGTTTACTCGGGACAGGGGGCGCTTTGGGCAATCAGCCCCAGCATTTT.

The chain has TRBV27 and TRBJ1-3, with 10 bases matching TRBD1. CDR1 is MNHEY, CDR2 SMNVEV, per germline (reference sequence). CDR3 length: 16 amino acids. With 3 bases clipped from V and 3 bases from J, the junction kept 5 bases outside the gene matches. The CDR3 loop reads CASSFSGTGVGNTIYF. Written as DNA, the CDR3 is TGTGCCAGCAGTTTTTCCGGGACAGGGGTTGGAAACACCATATATTTT.

The gene calls are TRBV14 and TRBJ2-1, with a weak D call TRBD1 (5 bases). The V end was cut by 1 base, the J end by 4 bases, with 11 bases between. The germline CDR1 and CDR2 sequences are SGHDN and FVKESK. CDR3 length: 15 residues. CDR3 DNA: TGTGCCAGCAGCCAAGGGGCAGGGTGGTACAATGAGCAGTTCTTC. This gives the protein CASSQGAGWYNEQFF.

The J gene is TRBJ2-1, the V gene TRBV27; 8 bases fit TRBD1. V shed 6 bases, J shed 5 bases, and the junction held 12 bases outside the gene matches. Germline V CDR1 and CDR2: MNHEY, SMNVEV (reference sequence). CDR3 length: 16 residues. CDR3 nucleotides: TGTGCCAGCAGCCGATTACCGGACAGGGTCAACAATGAGCAGTTCTTC. It translates to CASSRLPDRVNNEQFF.

The genes are TRBV7-2 and TRBJ1-5; 12 bases align to TRBD1. The CDR3 extends over 17 amino acids. Germline CDR1 and CDR2: SGHTA and FQGNSA. V lost 5 bases to trimming and J lost 1 base; unmatched junction nucleotides: 6. The CDR3 DNA reads as TGTGCCAGCAGCATAGGGACAGGGGGCAACAGCAATCAGCCCCAGCATTTT. This encodes CASSIGTGGNSNQPQHF.

The chain links TRBV5-1 to TRBJ2-5; D gene uncertain. Trimming shortened V by 3 bases and J by 3 bases, and 18 bases separated the two germline ends. Germline-derived CDR1 and CDR2 are SGHRS and YFSETQ. The CDR3 runs 16 residues. The CDR3 is CASSSHQAVAKETQYF. As DNA, the CDR3 is TGCGCCAGCAGCTCCCATCAGGCAGTGGCAAAAGAGACCCAGTACTTC.

The chain couples TRBV28 to TRBJ1-5; the D gene is possibly TRBD1 (5 bases). The germline CDR1 and CDR2 sequences are MDHEN and SYDVKM. The CDR3 is made up of 16 amino acids. Trimming took 1 base from V and 2 from J, leaving 12 bases between them. The CDR3 sequence: CASSLSAGSRNQPQHF. Here the CDR3 DNA reads TGTGCCAGCAGTTTATCGGCAGGGTCACGCAATCAGCCCCAGCATTTT.

V gene TRBV19 combines with J gene TRBJ1-5; D is ambiguous. Between the trimmed V and J ends, which lost 4 bases and 2 bases, there was a span of 15 bases. Germline V CDR1 and CDR2: LNHDA, SQIVND (reference sequence). The CDR3 totals 16 residues. The CDR3: CASSSGLRVGNQPQHF. The CDR3 region has the DNA TGTGCCAGTAGTAGCGGACTTCGAGTGGGCAATCAGCCCCAGCATTTT.

This clone has only one observation. The chain couples TRBV19 to TRBJ2-6; D is unresolved. The ends were cut back, 7 bases at V and 0 bases at J, with 13 bases in the middle. The germline V gene has CDR1 LNHDA and CDR2 SQIVND (reference sequence). The CDR3 has 16 residues. The CDR3 DNA follows: TGTGCCAGTACCCCACCGACGGGCTCTGGGGCCAACGTCCTGACTTTC. This sequence encodes CASTPPTGSGANVLTF.

The chain links TRBV5-4 to TRBJ1-5; 9 nucleotides match TRBD1. The CDR3 extends over 14 amino acids. Germline V gene data show CDR1 as SGHNT and CDR2 as YYREEE (reference sequence). V gave up 2 bases and J gave up 3 bases; unmatched junction bases: 0. CDR3 DNA: TGTGCCAGCAGCTTACAGGGGGCCAATCAGCCCCAGCATTTT. It specifies CASSLQGANQPQHF.

V is TRBV5-1 and J is TRBJ2-7; TRBD2 might be the D (6 bases). The V and J ends lost 4 bases and 0 bases respectively, with 14 bases between them. Germline V gene sequence: CDR1 SGHRS, CDR2 YFSETQ. There are 15 residues in the CDR3. CDR3 loop: CASSRDFTLSYEQYF. The DNA for the CDR3 is TGCGCCAGCAGCAGGGACTTTACCCTCTCCTACGAGCAGTACTTC.

This clone was seen only a few times. This sequence joins TRBV19 and TRBJ1-6; TRBD1 matches 7 bases. Per germline, CDR1 LNHDA and CDR2 SQIVND (reference sequence). This CDR3 comprises 15 residues. V dropped 6 bases and J dropped 10; count of bases not matched to a gene: 12. The CDR3, as DNA: TGTGCCAGTAGGCCAGACAGGGCCGCGTACTCACCCCTCCACTTT. It encodes CASRPDRAAYSPLHF.

The genes are TRBV5-6 and TRBJ2-7; 11 nucleotides line up with TRBD1. Germline V CDR1 and CDR2: SGHDT, YYEEEE. V dropped 4 bases and J dropped 4; count of bases not matched to a gene: 4. The length of the CDR3 is 14 residues. DNA of the CDR3: TGTGCCAGCAGCGGACAGGGGGCGAATTACGAGCAGTACTTC. Translation gives CASSGQGANYEQYF.

This clone turned up a few times. J is TRBJ2-7 and V is TRBV5-6; TRBD1 agrees at 8 bases. The CDR3 extends over 17 amino acids. V lost 0 bases to trimming and J lost 4 bases; unmatched junction nucleotides: 12. The germline V gene encodes CDR1 SGHDT and CDR2 YYEEEE. The CDR3 DNA is TGTGCCAGCAGCTTGGCCGCCAGGGGGCGTTCGAATTACGAGCAGTACTTC. It specifies CASSLAARGRSNYEQYF.

The J gene is TRBJ1-1, the V gene TRBV11-2; D perhaps matches TRBD1 (5 bases). V was shortened by 4 bases and J by 5 bases, with 14 bases between the two germline ends. The CDR3 length is 14 residues. Germline CDR1 SGHAT, CDR2 FQNNGV. The CDR3 region is CASSSDSMATEAFF. As DNA, the CDR3 is TGTGCCAGCAGCTCCGACAGTATGGCGACTGAAGCTTTCTTT.

The genes are TRBV30 and TRBJ2-1; D possibly corresponds to TRBD1 (7 bases). From germline, CDR1 is GTSNPN and CDR2 SVGIG (reference sequence). V was clipped by 3 bases and J by 6 bases, with 12 bases between them. This CDR3 spans 13 amino acids. CDR3 nucleotides: TGTGCCTGGAGCCCAGGGGGGCTCAATGAGCAGTTCTTC. Translated, it gives CAWSPGGLNEQFF.

The CDR3 spells CASSLIAGGDTQYF. The CDR3 nucleotides read TGTGCCAGCAGCTTAATAGCGGGGGGAGATACGCAGTATTTT. The chain combines TRBV11-2 with TRBJ2-3, with 10 bases matching TRBD2. The CDR3 extends over 14 amino acids. Trimming removed 2 bases from V and 5 bases from J; junction bases left unmatched: 1. Looked up from germline, CDR1 is SGHAT and CDR2 is FQNNGV.

V is TRBV28 and J is TRBJ2-2; tentative D call: TRBD2 (6 bases). The germline gives CDR1 MDHEN, CDR2 SYDVKM. V lost 4 bases and J lost 5, with 11 bases in between. CDR3 length equals 14 residues. The CDR3 DNA sequence: TGTGCCAGCAGTTGGTTTAGCGGTACCGGGGAGCTGTTTTTT. This gives the protein CASSWFSGTGELFF.

This rearrangement joins TRBV19 to TRBJ1-2; 8 bases are shared with TRBD1. Germline V gene sequence: CDR1 LNHDA, CDR2 SQIVND (reference sequence). J lost 6 bases, V lost 7 bases, and 16 bases had no gene match. The CDR3 totals 16 residues. This CDR3 is CASKFVSGGAFHGYTF. The CDR3 nucleotides are TGTGCCAGTAAGTTTGTTTCAGGGGGCGCGTTCCATGGCTACACCTTC.